The clone carrying this TCR beta chain was detected only a few times. Its antigen is undetermined. Then a second PCR, running roughly 7 to 12 cycles, was carried out with a sample-barcoded 5' primer and a J-beta primer mix. TCRdb fed the 5' RACE reads into MiXCR, producing one record per CDR3 protein. This sample yields approximately 600,000 distinct CDR3 sequences, of which under 70% are seen a single time; roughly 34% belongs to the top ten. The germline CDR1 and CDR2 sequences are SGHTA and FQGNSA. Trimming removed 3 bases at V and 9 bases at J, with 15 bases between. The CDR3 is 13 residues long. The data are from a study of blood T cells in healthy people across ages. Study-level results: Age brought a roughly linear fall in TCR beta diversity measured per million T cells.

This sequence originates from a man aged 60 to 69 in good health. The rearrangement uses TRBV7-2 and TRBJ2-7; D remains unclear. Sequenced input: blood. The CDR3 bases are TGTGCCAGCAGCTTCTCTTTAGGCGAGGTGCAGTACTTC. This translates into CASSFSLGEVQYF. Full variable domain (missing parts from reference TRBV7-2 and TRBJ2-7): GAGVSQSPSNKVTEKGKDVELRCDPISGHTALYWYRQSLGQGLEFLIYFQGNSAPDKSGLPSDRFSAERTGGSVSTLTIQRTQQEDSAVYLCASSFSLGEVQYFGPGTRLTVT.